This T cell receptor beta chain was documented in a study of neurological immune-mediated disorders. This clonotype was detected ten times or more. Sample time point: longitudinal time-point 3. Every sequencing run returned over 190 million TCR-beta sequences, which were derived from 15-18 subjects. TCRdb reprocessed the 5' RACE reads via MiXCR and lists one record per CDR3 protein. Among about 45,000 distinct CDR3 sequences listed, less than 15% were seen once. The CDR3 totals 14 residues. Germline V gene data show CDR1 as MNHNY and CDR2 as SVGAGI (reference sequence). V was pared by 5 bases and J by 4 bases, with 7 bases of the junction left unmatched.

The J gene is TRBJ2-5, the V gene TRBV6-6; 7 bases fit TRBD1. This receptor was identified in a man younger than 40 in good health. Source material: PBMCs. DNA for the CDR3: TGTGCCAGCAGTCAACAGGGGTACGGAGAGACCCAGTACTTC. It yields the protein CASSQQGYGETQYF.